This TCR beta chain was recorded in a study of graft-versus-host responses after intestinal transplantation. A note on this clone: Antigen: not known.

Study observations and caveats: GvH clones were found in recipient marrow; some appeared first in ileum or blood.

The length of the CDR3 is 12 residues. The V gene lost 3 bases and the J gene lost 5 bases, with 4 bases spanning the gap. CDR1 is LNHNV, CDR2 YYDKDF, per germline (reference sequence). Profiling relied on immunoSEQ multiplex PCR, and the TCRdb table lists in-frame clones only, not all of them. The sample lists 90,000 to 130,000 clones, roughly 92% occurring once. The sequence was collected from a human donor who was the organ donor for an intestinal transplant. This chain joins TRBV15 and TRBJ1-4, with D unresolved. Here the sequenced sample was unstimulated CD4+ T cells sorted from spleen or lymph node cells, taken before transplant. CDR3 bases: TGTGCCACCAGCAGGTTGAATGAAAAACTGTTTTTT. It encodes CATSRLNEKLFF.